Listed below are T cell receptor beta chains from one sample, sequenced in a study of early T cells in non-severe SARS-CoV-2 infection. TCRdb processed the 5' RACE reads anew with MiXCR; each CDR3 protein has one entry. In the table there are 75,000 or so distinct CDR3 sequences, roughly 13% of which are singletons. Sequenced: whole blood. Source of these receptors: an adult who was a healthcare worker with PCR-confirmed SARS-CoV-2 infection or an uninfected control (not recorded which). Each CDR3 is given with its conserved first and last residue. D genes are given only for firm matches. Where a row states a size, it is once, few, many or the class of an expanded clone; other rows omit it.

j_gene: TRBJ2-7; v_gene: TRBV12-3/TRBV12-4; d_gene: .; abundance: few; len: 13; CDR3aa: CASSWTSAYEQYF; CDR3nt: TGCGCCAGCAGCTGGACTTCCGCCTACGAGCAGTACTTC
j_gene: TRBJ2-2; v_gene: TRBV25-1; d_gene: TRBD1; abundance: .; len: 16; CDR3aa: CASSERGTGATGELFF; CDR3nt: TGTGCCAGCAGTGAAAGGGGGACAGGGGCCACCGGGGAGCTGTTTTTT
j_gene: TRBJ2-1; v_gene: TRBV7-3; d_gene: .; abundance: few; len: 13; CDR3aa: CASSSLTGSEQFF; CDR3nt: TGTGCCAGCAGCTCCTTAACGGGAAGTGAGCAGTTCTTC
j_gene: TRBJ2-1; v_gene: TRBV18; d_gene: .; abundance: .; len: 12; CDR3aa: CASSPPQNEQFF; CDR3nt: TGTGCCAGCTCACCACCGCAAAATGAGCAGTTCTTC
j_gene: TRBJ2-7; v_gene: TRBV9; d_gene: .; abundance: .; len: 13; CDR3aa: CASSAHPQYEQYF; CDR3nt: TGTGCCAGCAGCGCTCACCCTCAATACGAGCAGTACTTC
j_gene: TRBJ2-7; v_gene: TRBV7-8; d_gene: .; abundance: few; len: 14; CDR3aa: CASSSQIPLHEQYF; CDR3nt: TGTGCCAGCAGCTCCCAGATACCGTTACACGAGCAGTACTTC
j_gene: TRBJ2-3; v_gene: TRBV5-1; d_gene: TRBD2; abundance: few; len: 15; CDR3aa: CASSTRRGVTDTQYF; CDR3nt: TGCGCCAGCAGCACAAGACGGGGGGTAACAGATACGCAGTATTTT
j_gene: TRBJ1-6; v_gene: TRBV12-3/TRBV12-4; d_gene: .; abundance: few; len: 15; CDR3aa: CASSLYSRGNSPLHF; CDR3nt: TGTGCCAGCAGTTTATACTCCAGGGGTAATTCACCCCTCCACTTT
j_gene: TRBJ2-1; v_gene: TRBV11-3; d_gene: .; abundance: few; len: 15; CDR3aa: CASSSRLSSYNEQFF; CDR3nt: TGTGCCAGCAGCTCTCGATTGAGCTCCTACAATGAGCAGTTCTTC
j_gene: TRBJ1-5; v_gene: TRBV11-2; d_gene: .; abundance: .; len: 13; CDR3aa: CASSLGDDQPQHF; CDR3nt: TGTGCCAGCAGCTTAGGGGACGATCAGCCCCAGCATTTT
j_gene: TRBJ1-2; v_gene: TRBV7-2; d_gene: .; abundance: few; len: 17; CDR3aa: CASSFRGAVGTNYGYTF; CDR3nt: TGTGCCAGCAGCTTCCGGGGCGCCGTCGGGACTAACTATGGCTACACCTTC
j_gene: TRBJ2-3; v_gene: TRBV18; d_gene: TRBD2; abundance: once; len: 17; CDR3aa: CASSRPGLAGGADTQYF; CDR3nt: TGTGCCAGCTCACGTCCGGGACTAGCGGGGGGAGCAGATACGCAGTATTTT
j_gene: TRBJ2-2; v_gene: TRBV7-7; d_gene: TRBD1; abundance: few; len: 14; CDR3aa: CASRPDRGTGELFF; CDR3nt: TGTGCCAGCCGTCCGGACAGGGGGACCGGGGAGCTGTTTTTT
j_gene: TRBJ2-5; v_gene: TRBV7-2; d_gene: .; abundance: .; len: 14; CDR3aa: CASSLPRGSVTQYF; CDR3nt: TGTGCCAGCAGCCTGCCCAGGGGATCCGTGACCCAGTACTTC
j_gene: TRBJ2-5; v_gene: TRBV5-1; d_gene: TRBD2; abundance: .; len: 14; CDR3aa: CASGLAGGQETQYF; CDR3nt: TGCGCCAGCGGACTAGCCGGGGGTCAAGAGACCCAGTACTTC
j_gene: TRBJ1-2; v_gene: TRBV29-1; d_gene: .; abundance: many; len: 9; CDR3aa: CSVARGHTF; CDR3nt: TGCAGCGTTGCAAGGGGTCACACCTTC
j_gene: TRBJ1-1; v_gene: TRBV5-6; d_gene: TRBD1; abundance: .; len: 14; CDR3aa: CASSFGQGDTEAFF; CDR3nt: TGTGCCAGCAGCTTCGGACAGGGCGACACTGAAGCTTTCTTT
j_gene: TRBJ2-2; v_gene: TRBV5-4; d_gene: TRBD1; abundance: few; len: 16; CDR3aa: CASSGARGRNTGELFF; CDR3nt: TGTGCCAGCAGTGGCGCCAGGGGGCGGAACACCGGGGAGCTGTTTTTT
j_gene: TRBJ2-7; v_gene: TRBV11-1; d_gene: .; abundance: many; len: 14; CDR3aa: CASSQDNNFYEQYF; CDR3nt: TGTGCCAGCAGCCAGGACAACAATTTCTACGAGCAGTACTTC
j_gene: TRBJ2-2; v_gene: TRBV5-4; d_gene: .; abundance: few; len: 16; CDR3aa: CASSLVPGVATGELFF; CDR3nt: TGTGCCAGCAGCTTGGTACCTGGGGTGGCCACCGGGGAGCTGTTTTTT
j_gene: TRBJ1-1; v_gene: TRBV29-1; d_gene: .; abundance: .; len: 15; CDR3aa: CSVVVDSRWNTEAFF; CDR3nt: TGCAGCGTTGTAGTCGATTCACGCTGGAACACTGAAGCTTTCTTT
j_gene: TRBJ2-1; v_gene: TRBV20-1; d_gene: TRBD2; abundance: many; len: 16; CDR3aa: CSARDLGGGAILEQFF; CDR3nt: TGCAGTGCTAGAGATCTCGGCGGGGGGGCAATTCTTGAGCAGTTCTTC
j_gene: TRBJ2-3; v_gene: TRBV15; d_gene: .; abundance: few; len: 15; CDR3aa: CATSTGPRRTDTQYF; CDR3nt: TGTGCCACCAGCACAGGGCCCCGGCGCACAGATACGCAGTATTTT
j_gene: TRBJ2-5; v_gene: TRBV18; d_gene: .; abundance: .; len: 14; CDR3aa: CASSPERYQETQYF; CDR3nt: TGTGCCAGCTCACCAGAACGGTACCAAGAGACCCAGTACTTC
j_gene: TRBJ2-3; v_gene: TRBV18; d_gene: .; abundance: many; len: 12; CDR3aa: CASSPNTDTQYF; CDR3nt: TGTGCCAGCTCACCAAACACAGATACGCAGTATTTT
j_gene: TRBJ2-3; v_gene: TRBV7-2; d_gene: .; abundance: .; len: 15; CDR3aa: CASSLGTHPTDTQYF; CDR3nt: TGTGCCAGCAGCTTAGGCACCCACCCCACAGATACGCAGTATTTT
j_gene: TRBJ1-1; v_gene: TRBV7-2; d_gene: .; abundance: .; len: 14; CDR3aa: CASSLAISNTEAFF; CDR3nt: TGTGCCAGCAGCTTAGCTATATCGAACACTGAAGCTTTCTTT
j_gene: TRBJ2-7; v_gene: TRBV29-1; d_gene: .; abundance: .; len: 12; CDR3aa: CSVAISSYEQYF; CDR3nt: TGCAGCGTTGCAATCAGCTCCTACGAGCAGTACTTC
j_gene: TRBJ2-3; v_gene: TRBV10-3; d_gene: .; abundance: .; len: 14; CDR3aa: CAITTDARGDTQYF; CDR3nt: TGTGCCATCACGACGGACGCAAGAGGGGATACGCAGTATTTT
j_gene: TRBJ1-1; v_gene: TRBV29-1; d_gene: .; abundance: .; len: 12; CDR3aa: CSVDEGLPEAFF; CDR3nt: TGCAGCGTTGACGAGGGGCTTCCTGAAGCTTTCTTT
j_gene: TRBJ1-2; v_gene: TRBV7-2; d_gene: .; abundance: .; len: 12; CDR3aa: CASSLSADGYTF; CDR3nt: TGTGCCAGCAGCTTATCGGCAGACGGCTACACCTTC
j_gene: TRBJ2-5; v_gene: TRBV11-2; d_gene: TRBD2; abundance: .; len: 16; CDR3aa: CASSLVPSGGVETQYF; CDR3nt: TGTGCCAGCAGCTTAGTCCCTAGCGGGGGAGTAGAGACCCAGTACTTC
j_gene: TRBJ2-3; v_gene: TRBV5-1; d_gene: .; abundance: few; len: 13; CDR3aa: CASSWGATDTQYF; CDR3nt: TGCGCCAGCAGCTGGGGGGCGACAGATACGCAGTATTTT
j_gene: TRBJ2-2; v_gene: TRBV4-2; d_gene: .; abundance: many; len: 15; CDR3aa: CASSQEGPRAGELFF; CDR3nt: TGTGCCAGCAGCCAAGAGGGCCCCAGGGCCGGGGAGCTGTTTTTT
j_gene: TRBJ2-1; v_gene: TRBV11-3; d_gene: .; abundance: .; len: 15; CDR3aa: CASSFAQIKNNEQFF; CDR3nt: TGTGCCAGCAGCTTTGCACAAATTAAGAACAATGAGCAGTTCTTC
j_gene: TRBJ2-7; v_gene: TRBV9; d_gene: TRBD1; abundance: many; len: 15; CDR3aa: CASSVGGTGNHEQYF; CDR3nt: TGTGCCAGCAGCGTAGGCGGGACAGGGAACCACGAGCAGTACTTC
j_gene: TRBJ1-2; v_gene: TRBV27; d_gene: .; abundance: .; len: 12; CDR3aa: CASSSGTYGYTF; CDR3nt: TGTGCCAGCAGTTCCGGGACGTATGGCTACACCTTC
j_gene: TRBJ1-1; v_gene: TRBV20-1; d_gene: .; abundance: .; len: 13; CDR3aa: CSATHSAGTEAFF; CDR3nt: TGCAGTGCTACCCATTCAGCGGGCACTGAAGCTTTCTTT
j_gene: TRBJ2-5; v_gene: TRBV19; d_gene: .; abundance: .; len: 13; CDR3aa: CASKGQLQETQYF; CDR3nt: TGTGCCAGTAAAGGACAGCTACAAGAGACCCAGTACTTC
j_gene: TRBJ2-5; v_gene: TRBV29-1; d_gene: .; abundance: few; len: 13; CDR3aa: CSVEGARTETQYF; CDR3nt: TGCAGCGTTGAAGGGGCGAGGACAGAGACCCAGTACTTC
j_gene: TRBJ1-6; v_gene: TRBV12-2; d_gene: .; abundance: few; len: 16; CDR3aa: CASRLVERGDNSPLHF; CDR3nt: TGTGCAAGTCGCTTAGTCGAACGGGGGGATAATTCACCCCTCCACTTT
j_gene: TRBJ2-7; v_gene: TRBV29-1; d_gene: TRBD1; abundance: .; len: 13; CDR3aa: CSARQGIWDEQYF; CDR3nt: TGCAGCGCCAGACAGGGCATATGGGACGAGCAGTACTTC
j_gene: TRBJ2-1; v_gene: TRBV11-3; d_gene: .; abundance: .; len: 14; CDR3aa: CASSPGGGYIEQFF; CDR3nt: TGTGCCAGCAGCCCGGGGGGCGGGTACATTGAGCAGTTCTTC
j_gene: TRBJ2-3; v_gene: TRBV12-3/TRBV12-4; d_gene: TRBD1; abundance: .; len: 15; CDR3aa: CASSLRDRRADTQYF; CDR3nt: TGTGCCAGCAGTCTCCGGGACAGAAGAGCAGATACGCAGTATTTT
j_gene: TRBJ1-2; v_gene: TRBV6-6; d_gene: .; abundance: once; len: 15; CDR3aa: CASSGNQRINYGYTF; CDR3nt: TGTGCCAGCAGTGGGAACCAACGAATTAACTATGGCTACACCTTC